This T cell receptor beta chain was captured by sequencing in a study of OX40 agonist ivuxolimab in advanced cancers. The repertoire was sequenced with immunoSEQ multiplex PCR; TCRdb's copy has only in-frame clones and lacks some. The sample includes about 80,000 clones, more than 70% of them seen just once. The CDR3 runs 16 residues. CDR1 is ENHRY, CDR2 SYGVKD, per germline. Trimming at V came to 2 bases and at J to 0 bases, leaving 5 bases not matched to a gene. The sample consisted of CD4+ or CD8+ T cells sorted from blood, taken in a trial of the OX40 agonist ivuxolimab. The chain uses TRBV10-3 and TRBJ2-3; 7 bases agree with TRBD1. The sequence came from an adult with an advanced solid tumor such as melanoma, head and neck, liver or kidney cancer. For the CDR3, the DNA is TGTGCCATCAGTGAGAGGGGACAGACTAGCACAGATACGCAGTATTTT. This gives the protein CAISERGQTSTDTQYF.